Below, 8 T cell receptor beta chains from the same sample are listed, as sequenced in a study of graft-versus-host responses after intestinal transplantation. These receptors have no identified antigens. The protocol was immunoSEQ multiplex PCR, while the TCRdb copy is restricted to in-frame clones and leaves out a portion. The sample has 110,000 to 150,000 clones; around 90% are singletons. This specimen was unstimulated CD4+ T cells sorted from spleen or lymph node cells, taken before intestinal transplant. The source of these receptors is a human donor who received an intestinal transplant.

The chain carries TRBV7-9 and TRBJ2-7; 10 nucleotides agree with TRBD2. This CDR3 has 17 residues. V dropped 0 bases and J dropped 3; count of bases not matched to a gene: 8. CDR1 and CDR2 (germline): SEHNR, FQNEAQ (reference sequence). The CDR3 here is CASSLAQTGLAYYEQYF. The CDR3 DNA reads as TGTGCCAGCAGCTTAGCGCAAACGGGACTAGCGTACTACGAGCAGTACTTC.

The chain combines TRBV4-3 with TRBJ2-7, with 7 bases fitting TRBD1. CDR3 size: 16 residues. V gave up 1 base and J gave up 3 bases; unmatched junction bases: 9. Germline V gives CDR1 LGHNA, CDR2 YSLEER. In nucleotides, the CDR3 is TGCGCCAGCAGCCAAGGAAGCCGGACAGGAGGCTACGAGCAGTACTTC. Amino acids: CASSQGSRTGGYEQYF.

V and J are TRBV4-1 and TRBJ1-4, with D tentatively TRBD1 (6 bases). CDR3 length: 15 residues. Germline CDR1 reads MGHRA; CDR2 reads YSYEKL. V gave up 1 base and J gave up 14 bases, with 20 bases separating them. The CDR3, as DNA: TGCGCCAGCAGCCAAGTTCGGGGTATGGGCCAGGGGCTGTTTTTT. It yields the protein CASSQVRGMGQGLFF.

The chain employs TRBV12-5 and TRBJ2-2; D is undetermined. Germline V CDR1 and CDR2: LGHNT, FRNRAP. Trimming removed 6 bases at V and 7 bases at J, with 12 bases between. CDR3 length: 13 amino acids. The CDR3 spells CASGATLSGELFF. In DNA, the CDR3 is TGTGCTAGTGGCGCAACTTTAAGCGGGGAGCTGTTTTTT.

A note on this clone: The same CDR3 can be traced to other DNA sequences in this sample. The rearrangement links TRBV19 to TRBJ1-2, with 7 bases matching TRBD1. Germline CDR1 LNHDA, CDR2 SQIVND (reference sequence). V trimming: 8 bases; J trimming: 4 bases; junction bases outside the gene matches: 4. The length of the CDR3 is 12 residues. The CDR3 nucleotides are TGTGCCAGTTCAAGGACAGGCTATGGCTACACCTTC. Translated: CASSRTGYGYTF.

This clone was detected a few times. The rearrangement links TRBV14 to TRBJ1-3, with D possibly matching TRBD1 (5 bases). The germline gives CDR1 SGHDN, CDR2 FVKESK. Deletions cut 4 bases from V and 7 bases from J, with 8 bases between. The CDR3 runs 12 residues. The CDR3 is CASSRGGNTIYF. CDR3 coding DNA: TGTGCCAGCAGCCGCGGGGGGAACACCATATATTTT.

This chain joins TRBV27 and TRBJ2-7; D unresolved. The CDR3 consists of 10 residues. Looked up from germline, CDR1 is MNHEY and CDR2 is SMNVEV (reference sequence). The V gene lost 7 bases and the J gene lost 5 bases, with 6 bases spanning the gap. CDR3 DNA sequence: TGTGCCAGCATCGGTCACGAGCAGTACTTC. Its translation is CASIGHEQYF.

The V and J genes are TRBV2 and TRBJ1-1, with D hard to call. The CDR3 extends over 11 amino acids. The germline V and J ends were trimmed by 5 bases and 5 bases, with 6 bases remaining between them. The germline gives CDR1 SNHLY, CDR2 FYNNEI. The CDR3 region is CASSPTTEAFF. The CDR3 nucleotides read TGTGCCAGCAGTCCTACGACTGAAGCTTTCTTT.